These 4 T cell receptor beta chains were sequenced from one sample in a study of cytomegalovirus exposure and HLA in healthy donors. The PCR used 60 Vbeta and 13 Jbeta primers. Assay: immunoSEQ multiplex PCR; the TCRdb copy retains only in-frame clones and omits some. The sample shows some 150,000 clones, roughly a tenth of them seen only once. The sample comprised PBMCs. The receptors shown here come from a male donor in good health and CMV-seronegative.

The chain links TRBV7-2 to TRBJ1-1; D possibly corresponds to TRBD1 (6 bases). The CDR3 extends over 12 amino acids. Germline V gene lookup returns CDR1 SGHTA and CDR2 FQGNSA. The CDR3 region is CASGDPNTEAFF. As DNA, the CDR3 is TGTGCTTCAGGGGATCCGAACACTGAAGCTTTCTTT.

The V and J genes are TRBV28 and TRBJ1-2; a possible D gene is TRBD1 (5 bases). The CDR3 spans 15 residues. V lost 3 bases and J 4 bases, leaving 15 bases between the germline ends. CDR1 and CDR2 (germline): MDHEN, SYDVKM. CDR3 in DNA: TGTGCCAGCAGTTTTCCCGCCGGGACTGGCTATGGCTACACCTTC. The encoded protein is CASSFPAGTGYGYTF.

The V call is TRBV19, the J call TRBJ1-2; 7 bases line up with TRBD1. The CDR3 consists of 12 residues. With V trimmed by 7 bases and J by 2 bases, 1 base remained unmatched. The germline CDR1 and CDR2 sequences are LNHDA and SQIVND (reference sequence). CDR3 region: CASNRGNYGYTF. Here the CDR3 DNA reads TGTGCCAGTAACAGGGGAAACTATGGCTACACCTTC.

This clone was found a few times. The chain employs TRBV5-8 and TRBJ2-5; D possibly corresponds to TRBD2 (6 bases). There are 17 residues in the CDR3. V lost 4 bases and J lost 0, with 19 bases in between. CDR1 and CDR2 from the germline V gene are SGHTS and YDEGEE. The CDR3 DNA follows: TGTGCCAGCAGCCAATTGGGCGGGATCGAATACCAAGAGACCCAGTACTTC. This translates into CASSQLGGIEYQETQYF.